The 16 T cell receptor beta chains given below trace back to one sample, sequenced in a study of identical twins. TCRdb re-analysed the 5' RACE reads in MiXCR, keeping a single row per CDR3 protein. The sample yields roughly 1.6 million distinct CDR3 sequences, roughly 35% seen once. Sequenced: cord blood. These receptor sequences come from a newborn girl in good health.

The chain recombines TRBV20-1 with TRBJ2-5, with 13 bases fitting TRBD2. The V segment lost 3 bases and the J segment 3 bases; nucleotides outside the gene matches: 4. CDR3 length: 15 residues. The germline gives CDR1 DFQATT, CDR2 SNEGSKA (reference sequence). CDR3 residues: CSASSGTSGKETQYF. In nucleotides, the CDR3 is TGCAGTGCTAGTTCCGGGACTAGCGGGAAAGAGACCCAGTACTTC.

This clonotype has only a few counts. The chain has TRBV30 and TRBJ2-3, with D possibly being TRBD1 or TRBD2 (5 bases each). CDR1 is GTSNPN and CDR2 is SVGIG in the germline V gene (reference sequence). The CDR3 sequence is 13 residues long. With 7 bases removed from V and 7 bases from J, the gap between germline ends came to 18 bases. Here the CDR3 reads CASERDVRNTQYF. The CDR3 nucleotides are TGTGCCTCAGAAAGGGACGTCAGGAATACGCAGTATTTT.

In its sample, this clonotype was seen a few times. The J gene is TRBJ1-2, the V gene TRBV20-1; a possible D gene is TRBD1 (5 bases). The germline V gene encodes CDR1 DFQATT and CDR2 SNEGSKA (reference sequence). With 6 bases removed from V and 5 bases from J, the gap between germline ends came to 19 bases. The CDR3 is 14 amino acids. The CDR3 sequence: CSASQGFEAYGYTF. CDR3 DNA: TGCAGTGCGTCTCAGGGATTTGAGGCTTATGGCTACACCTTC.

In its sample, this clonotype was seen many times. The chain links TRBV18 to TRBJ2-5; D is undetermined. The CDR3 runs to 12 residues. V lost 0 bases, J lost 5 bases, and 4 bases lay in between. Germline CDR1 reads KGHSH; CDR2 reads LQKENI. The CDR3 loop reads CASSPPKETQYF. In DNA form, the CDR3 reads TGTGCCAGCTCACCACCGAAGGAGACCCAGTACTTC.

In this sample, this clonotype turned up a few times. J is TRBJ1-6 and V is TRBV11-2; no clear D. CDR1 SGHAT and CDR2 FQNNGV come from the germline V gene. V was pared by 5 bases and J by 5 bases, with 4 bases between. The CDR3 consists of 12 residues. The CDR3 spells CASSANNSPLHF. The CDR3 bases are TGTGCCAGCAGCGCCAATAATTCACCCCTCCACTTT.

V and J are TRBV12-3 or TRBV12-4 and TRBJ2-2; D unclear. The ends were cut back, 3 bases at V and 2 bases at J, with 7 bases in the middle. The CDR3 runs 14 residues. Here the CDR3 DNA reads TGTGCCAGCAGTTTCCACCTAAACACCGGGGAGCTGTTTTTT. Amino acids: CASSFHLNTGELFF.

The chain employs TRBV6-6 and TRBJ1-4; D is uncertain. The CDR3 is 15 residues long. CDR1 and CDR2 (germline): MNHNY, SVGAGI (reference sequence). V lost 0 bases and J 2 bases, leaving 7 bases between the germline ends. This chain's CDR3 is CASSYSGRTNEKLFF. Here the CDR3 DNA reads TGTGCCAGCAGTTACTCGGGGAGGACTAATGAAAAACTGTTTTTT.

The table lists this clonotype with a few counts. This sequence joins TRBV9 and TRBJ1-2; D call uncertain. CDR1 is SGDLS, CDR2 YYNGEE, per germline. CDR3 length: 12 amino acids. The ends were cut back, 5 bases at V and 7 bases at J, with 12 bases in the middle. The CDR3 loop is CASSPGSSGYTF. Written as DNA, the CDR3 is TGTGCCAGCAGTCCCGGAAGTAGTGGCTACACCTTC.

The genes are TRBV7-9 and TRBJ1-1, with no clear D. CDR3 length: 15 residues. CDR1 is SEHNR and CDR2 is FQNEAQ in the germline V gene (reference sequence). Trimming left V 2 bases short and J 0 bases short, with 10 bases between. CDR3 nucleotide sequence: TGTGCCAGCAGCTTATGGTCAGGAATGAACACTGAAGCTTTCTTT. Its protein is CASSLWSGMNTEAFF.

CDR3 amino acids: CASSLTGGDIGGYTF. DNA of the CDR3: TGTGCCAGCAGTTTGACAGGGGGGGATATCGGAGGCTACACCTTC. The chain employs TRBV27 and TRBJ1-2, with TRBD1 matching over 9 bases. V lost 3 bases, J lost 8 bases, and 10 bases stayed unmatched. The CDR3 is made up of 15 amino acids. In germline, CDR1 is MNHEY, CDR2 SMNVEV (reference sequence).

CDR3 in DNA: TGTGCCAGCTCACTCAACCTGGGGGCTGAAGCTTTCTTT. Protein product: CASSLNLGAEAFF. V gene TRBV18 combines with J gene TRBJ1-1; D is perhaps TRBD1 (5 bases). CDR1 is KGHSH, CDR2 LQKENI, per germline. The V end was cut by 4 bases, the J end by 6 bases, with 12 bases between. This CDR3 is 13 amino acids long.

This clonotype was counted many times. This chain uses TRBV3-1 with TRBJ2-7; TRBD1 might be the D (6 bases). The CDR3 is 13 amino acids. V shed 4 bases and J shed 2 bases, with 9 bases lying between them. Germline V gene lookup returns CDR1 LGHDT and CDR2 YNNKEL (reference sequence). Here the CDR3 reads CASSPWTAYEQYF. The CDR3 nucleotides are TGTGCCAGCAGCCCCTGGACAGCCTACGAGCAGTACTTC.

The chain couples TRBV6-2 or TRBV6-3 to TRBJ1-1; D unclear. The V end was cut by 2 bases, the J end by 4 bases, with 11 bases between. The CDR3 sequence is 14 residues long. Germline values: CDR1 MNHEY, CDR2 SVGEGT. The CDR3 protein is CASSYGGRSTEAFF. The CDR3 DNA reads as TGTGCCAGCAGTTACGGCGGGAGAAGCACTGAAGCTTTCTTT.

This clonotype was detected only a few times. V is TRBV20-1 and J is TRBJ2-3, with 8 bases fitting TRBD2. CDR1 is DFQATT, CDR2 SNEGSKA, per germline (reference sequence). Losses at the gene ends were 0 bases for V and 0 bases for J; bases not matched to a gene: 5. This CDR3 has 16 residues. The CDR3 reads CSARDIKRGSTDTQYF. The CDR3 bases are TGCAGTGCTAGAGATATTAAGCGGGGGAGCACAGATACGCAGTATTTT.

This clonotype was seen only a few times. CDR3: CASSHTGTGALNEQFF. The CDR3 DNA is TGTGCCAGCAGTCATACCGGGACAGGGGCCCTCAATGAGCAGTTCTTC. V usage is TRBV27 and J usage is TRBJ2-1; TRBD1 matches at 10 bases. Germline CDR1 is MNHEY and CDR2 is SMNVEV (reference sequence). Germline trimming cut 5 bases from V and 6 bases from J; bases unmatched to any gene: 10. CDR3 size: 16 residues.

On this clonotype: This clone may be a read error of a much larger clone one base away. CDR3 sequence: CASSIWSSGANVLTF. The CDR3 DNA reads TGTGCCAGCAGTATATGGAGCTCTGGGGCCAACGTCCTGACTTTC. This chain joins TRBV27 and TRBJ2-6; D remains unclear. CDR3 size: 15 residues. V was clipped by 5 bases and J by 0 bases, with 8 bases between them. From germline, CDR1 is MNHEY and CDR2 SMNVEV (reference sequence).